This T cell receptor beta chain was documented in a study of blood T cell repertoires in COVID-19. Whole-study context: Acute and convalescent COVID-19 samples came from the United States, Italy and Spain. T cells, B-cell-depleted T cells, or PBMCs provided the cDNA or gDNA that served as material.

The CDR3 is made up of 13 amino acids. V was shortened by 5 bases and J by 7 bases, with 9 bases between the two germline ends. Germline CDR1 and CDR2: PRHDT and FYEKMQ (reference sequence). Original processing methods: Estimation of nucleated cell counts relied on the amplification of reference gene primers. Sequencing was performed with immunoSEQ multiplex PCR; in TCRdb, only in-frame clones are kept and a portion is missing. For V, J and clone size, that table is used; D and trimming come from the DNA. Counted here are tens of thousands of clones, approximately 92% occurring once; the ten biggest clones make up approximately 10%.

The TCR was taken from a man older than 75 with acute or convalescent COVID-19. The chain combines TRBV13 with TRBJ1-6; D not resolved. Sequencing input: peripheral blood. The CDR3 protein is CASSPNRNSPLHF. CDR3 sequence (DNA): TGTGCCAGCAGCCCCAATAGAAATTCACCCCTCCACTTT.